This T cell receptor (beta chain) was recovered during a study of neoadjuvant nivolumab and ipilimumab in lung cancer. Whole-study findings and limits: Only two of four nivolumab-treated tumors gained richness and clonality by surgery.

Germline V gene data show CDR1 as SGHNT and CDR2 as YYREEE (reference sequence). The CDR3 length is 13 residues. Trimming left V 7 bases short and J 5 bases short, with 15 bases between. The assay was immunoSEQ multiplex PCR, and TCRdb's table has in-frame clones only and misses some. The sample holds tens of thousands of clones, 75% to 90% seen once. This clone has a handful of counts. Its specificity is not known. The chain is built from TRBV5-4 and TRBJ2-5; D is unclear. This receptor was obtained from an adult with non-small cell lung cancer. The specimen was peripheral blood, collected before neoadjuvant nivolumab, alone or with ipilimumab. CDR3 bases: TGTGCCAGCCTAGAGGCGGACCGGGAGACCCAGTACTTC. Protein sequence: CASLEADRETQYF. Combining the CDR3 with reference TRBV5-4 and TRBJ2-5 gives the whole variable domain ETGVTQSPTHLIKTRGQQVTLRCSSQSGHNTVSWYQQALGQGPQFIFQYYREEENGRGNFPPRFSGLQFPNYSSELNVNALELDDSALYLCASLEADRETQYFGPGTRLLVL.